This TCR beta chain emerged from a study of T cells in tuberculosis. Cells were sorted from thawed PBMC rested overnight and stained with GMM-loaded CD1B tetramer, viability dye and anti-CD3. CD1B tetramers were loaded with Rhodococcus equi-derived C32 glucose monomycolate. Tetramer-negative cells, roughly 97,000 per donor, were also sorted. Clones were read by immunoSEQ multiplex PCR, and TCRdb kept only the in-frame ones, dropping some. The top ten hold 1.5% to 2% of the sample, which has 85,000 to 100,000 clones, roughly 93% seen once. The sample holds one count of this clone. Sequenced: CD1b-GMM tetramer-negative cells sorted from PBMCs. The source of this sequence is an adult woman with latent tuberculosis.

The DNA of the CDR3 is TGTGCCAGCAGCTTGGTGGACAGGGCTTCACCCCTCCACTTT. Protein product: CASSLVDRASPLHF. The V call is TRBV13, the J call TRBJ1-6; TRBD1 agrees at 8 bases. The CDR3 has 14 residues. Germline trimming cut 3 bases from V and 9 bases from J; bases unmatched to any gene: 4. CDR1 and CDR2 (germline): PRHDT, FYEKMQ (reference sequence). Full variable domain (outside the CDR3, taken from reference TRBV13 and TRBJ1-6): AAGVIQSPRHLIKEKRETATLKCYPIPRHDTVYWYQQGPGQDPQFLISFYEKMQSDKGSIPDRFSAQQFSDYHSELNMSSLELGDSALYFCASSLVDRASPLHFGNGTRLTVT.